Below are 4 T cell receptor beta chains sequenced from a single sample in a study of blood T cell repertoires in COVID-19. TCRdb's copy holds only in-frame clones and misses some; the assay was immunoSEQ multiplex PCR. Counted here are 100,000 or so clones, about 90% occurring once; the ten biggest clones make up approximately 7.3%. The sequencing sample was made of peripheral blood. The receptors stem from a man aged 30 to 45 in a cohort sampled during active COVID-19.

The chain joins TRBV6-6 to TRBJ1-1; a weak D match, TRBD1 (5 bases). Germline V gives CDR1 MNHNY, CDR2 SVGAGI (reference sequence). V gave up 7 bases and J gave up 1 base, with 10 bases separating them. This CDR3 comprises 13 residues. The CDR3 sequence is CASIQGGNTEAFF. In DNA form, the CDR3 reads TGTGCCAGCATCCAGGGAGGGAACACTGAAGCTTTCTTT.

The chain is built from TRBV7-9 and TRBJ1-2; a possible D gene is TRBD1 (5 bases). The germline V gene has CDR1 SEHNR and CDR2 FQNEAQ (reference sequence). The CDR3 consists of 16 residues. Trimming cost V 2 bases and J 7 bases, with 20 bases left between them. CDR3 amino acids: CASSLWLGGSPGGYTF. The CDR3 DNA reads TGTGCCAGCAGCTTATGGTTGGGGGGTAGTCCTGGTGGCTACACCTTC.

The chain couples TRBV28 to TRBJ1-6, with 11 bases matching TRBD1. The germline V gene encodes CDR1 MDHEN and CDR2 SYDVKM. There are 15 residues in the CDR3. Losses at the gene ends were 6 bases for V and 10 bases for J; bases not matched to a gene: 8. This CDR3 is CASSIGDRGFSPLHF. The CDR3 nucleotides are TGTGCCAGCAGCATCGGGGACAGGGGGTTCTCACCCCTCCACTTT. The full variable domain, with the rest looked up from reference TRBV28 and TRBJ1-6, is DVKVTQSSRYLVKRTGEKVFLECVQDMDHENMFWYRQDPGLGLRLIYFSYDVKMKEKGDIPEGYSVSREKKERFSLILESASTNQTSMYLCASSIGDRGFSPLHFGNGTRLTVT.

V gene TRBV7-2 combines with J gene TRBJ2-3; weak D call: TRBD2 (6 bases). CDR1 is SGHTA and CDR2 is FQGNSA in the germline V gene. V shed 1 base and J shed 5 bases, with 7 bases lying between them. The CDR3 runs to 13 residues. CDR3 bases: TGTGCCAGCAGCTTAGTCGGGGGAGATACGCAGTATTTT. This gives the protein CASSLVGGDTQYF.